The next 8 T cell receptor beta chains were all read from a single sample in a study of Ad26.COV2.S vaccination and SARS-CoV-2 variants. The treatment denotes: about 20 received Ad26.COV2.S at low or high dose, single or two shots; roughly five received placebo; per-sample allocation not given. The samples were gathered on day 63 after the first injection of vaccine or placebo. Sequenced by immunoSEQ multiplex PCR; TCRdb stores in-frame clones only, minus some. This sample yields 300,000 to 400,000 clones, of which 88% are seen a single time; approximately 5.9% belongs to the top ten. The sequenced sample was peripheral blood, obtained in a trial of Ad26.COV2.S vaccine versus placebo. The receptors stem from a person between 18 and 59 years old who received the Ad26.COV2.S COVID-19 vaccine or a placebo.

CDR3 loop: CASSLVLRGFYEQYF. The DNA for the CDR3 is TGTGCCAGCAGCTTAGTACTCCGTGGATTCTACGAGCAGTACTTC. V usage is TRBV7-2 and J usage is TRBJ2-7, with unresolved D. Trimming left V 1 base short and J 3 bases short, with 13 bases between. The germline V gene encodes CDR1 SGHTA and CDR2 FQGNSA. The CDR3 length is 15 residues.

This chain links TRBV5-1 with TRBJ2-1; 10 nucleotides align to TRBD2. The germline CDR1 and CDR2 sequences are SGHRS and YFSETQ. The CDR3 covers 17 residues. Losses at the gene ends were 4 bases for V and 2 bases for J; bases not matched to a gene: 9. CDR3 protein: CASSPKTSGNPYNEQFF. CDR3 bases: TGCGCCAGCAGCCCGAAAACTAGCGGGAACCCCTACAATGAGCAGTTCTTC.

The chain uses TRBV28 and TRBJ2-2; 11 nucleotides match TRBD1. With 5 bases clipped from V and 5 bases from J, the junction kept 10 bases outside the gene matches. This CDR3 has 17 residues. Germline CDR1 MDHEN, CDR2 SYDVKM. CDR3 residues: CASSPRTGGLGTGELFF. The CDR3, as DNA: TGTGCCAGCAGTCCTCGGACAGGGGGCTTAGGGACCGGGGAGCTGTTTTTT. The whole variable domain, filled in from reference TRBV28 and TRBJ2-2, reads DVKVTQSSRYLVKRTGEKVFLECVQDMDHENMFWYRQDPGLGLRLIYFSYDVKMKEKGDIPEGYSVSREKKERFSLILESASTNQTSMYLCASSPRTGGLGTGELFFGEGSRLTVL.

The rearrangement joins TRBV7-2 to TRBJ1-2, with TRBD1 identical over 9 bases. The J segment lost 5 bases and the V segment lost 2 bases, leaving 12 bases of the junction unmatched. CDR1 and CDR2 from the germline V gene are SGHTA and FQGNSA. This CDR3 has 17 amino acids. CDR3 nucleotide sequence: TGTGCCAGCAGCTTAAGTGGTAGAACAGGGGGCGGATATGGCTACACCTTC. Translated: CASSLSGRTGGGYGYTF. Using reference TRBV7-2 and TRBJ1-2 for the parts outside the CDR3, the full variable domain is GAGVSQSPSNKVTEKGKDVELRCDPISGHTALYWYRQSLGQGLEFLIYFQGNSAPDKSGLPSDRFSAERTGGSVSTLTIQRTQQEDSAVYLCASSLSGRTGGGYGYTFGSGTRLTVV.

This clone has a single count. J is TRBJ2-2 and V is TRBV2, with no clear D. Germline values: CDR1 SNHLY, CDR2 FYNNEI. The CDR3 runs to 10 residues. Trimming pared 7 bases from V and 6 bases from J, leaving 3 bases between. The CDR3 sequence: CASNPGELFF. The CDR3 DNA follows: TGTGCCAGCAACCCCGGGGAGCTGTTTTTT.

The chain combines TRBV7-2 with TRBJ2-1; 7 bases fit TRBD2. J lost 2 bases, V lost 10 bases, and 8 bases had no gene match. The germline gives CDR1 SGHTA, CDR2 FQGNSA. CDR3 length equals 14 residues. In DNA form, the CDR3 reads TGTGCCACCAAAAGGGAGGGTGCCTACAATGAGCAGTTCTTC. Translating it yields CATKREGAYNEQFF.

V usage is TRBV19 and J usage is TRBJ1-1, with D possibly matching TRBD1 (5 bases). Germline V gene sequence: CDR1 LNHDA, CDR2 SQIVND (reference sequence). The V gene lost 5 bases and the J gene lost 1 base, with 20 bases spanning the gap. This CDR3 has 17 residues. The CDR3 protein is CASSVSGPQRSNTEAFF. CDR3 nucleotides: TGTGCCAGTAGTGTCTCGGGACCCCAAAGGTCGAACACTGAAGCTTTCTTT.

The chain is built from TRBV27 and TRBJ1-6; D possibly corresponds to TRBD1 (5 bases). There are 12 residues in the CDR3. Germline assignment: CDR1 MNHEY and CDR2 SMNVEV (reference sequence). The V end lost 5 bases, the J end lost 10 bases, and 9 bases lay between the germline ends. The CDR3 nucleotides read TGTGCCAGCAGTGGGGCGAGGTCACCCCTCCACTTT. Protein sequence: CASSGARSPLHF.